The 3 T cell receptor beta chains given below trace back to one sample, sequenced in a study of blood T cell repertoires in COVID-19. Assay used: immunoSEQ multiplex PCR; TCRdb lists only in-frame clones, some missing. The table lists approximately 44,000 clones, 88% of them singletons. Sequenced material: peripheral blood. All receptors derive from a woman between 40 and 50 years old with acute or convalescent COVID-19.

This sequence joins TRBV9 and TRBJ1-1, with TRBD1 identical over 8 bases. V shed 2 bases and J 1 base; nucleotides not matched to a gene: 1. This CDR3 has 14 residues. The V gene's germline CDR1 is SGDLS and CDR2 YYNGEE. Written as DNA, the CDR3 is TGTGCCAGCAGCGTTCAGGGGGCGAACACTGAAGCTTTCTTT. This codes for CASSVQGANTEAFF.

V gene TRBV25-1 combines with J gene TRBJ1-1, with TRBD1 identical over 8 bases. Germline V gene lookup returns CDR1 MGHDK and CDR2 SYGVNS. The CDR3 extends over 16 amino acids. Losses at the gene ends were 1 base for V and 5 bases for J; bases not matched to a gene: 9. Here the CDR3 reads CASSELRAGGNTEAFF. CDR3 nucleotides: TGTGCCAGCAGTGAATTGAGGGCAGGGGGCAATACTGAAGCTTTCTTT.

This rearrangement joins TRBV27 to TRBJ2-1, with a tentative D call TRBD2 (5 bases). V lost 5 bases, J lost 10 bases, and 12 bases lay in between. The CDR3 is made up of 12 amino acids. In germline, CDR1 is MNHEY, CDR2 SMNVEV (reference sequence). The CDR3 nucleotides read TGTGCCAGCAGTAGACTATCACACGAGCAGTTCTTC. Translation gives CASSRLSHEQFF.